This is a list of T cell receptor beta chains from one sample in a study of T cell responses to AZD1222 COVID-19 vaccine. Generated by immunoSEQ multiplex PCR, the TCRdb table keeps only in-frame clones and is missing some. Among around 140,000 clones listed, about 90% were seen once. Sequenced material: peripheral blood, taken 28 days after the second AZD1222 dose. Every receptor here comes from an adult who received the AZD1222 COVID-19 vaccine. Both conserved end residues are part of each CDR3. Fields, in order: J gene, D gene, V gene, CDR3 protein, CDR3 DNA. D genes are given only for firm matches.

>TRBJ1-3|.|TRBV6-2/TRBV6-3
CASSYSPTWSSGNTIYF
TGTGCCAGCAGTTACTCGCCGACATGGAGCTCTGGAAACACCATATATTTT
>TRBJ2-1|.|TRBV27
CASSLSPAQQRQFF
TGTGCCAGCAGTCTTAGTCCAGCCCAGCAGCGGCAGTTCTTC
>TRBJ1-6|TRBD1|TRBV2
CASSETFAGTGGPNNSPLHF
TGTGCCAGCAGTGAAACCTTCGCGGGGACAGGGGGGCCTAATAATTCACCCCTCCACTTT
>TRBJ1-4|.|TRBV2
CASSEILMANEKLFF
TGTGCCAGCAGTGAAATCCTTATGGCTAATGAAAAACTGTTTTTT
>TRBJ1-1|TRBD1|TRBV24-1
CATSGTDRGQGTEAFF
TGTGCCACCAGTGGTACTGACAGGGGGCAGGGCACTGAAGCTTTCTTT
>TRBJ1-1|.|TRBV6-6
CASSTTMNTEAFF
TGTGCCAGCAGTACCACCATGAACACTGAAGCTTTCTTT
>TRBJ1-3|TRBD1|TRBV5-4
CASSLAGGSGNTIYF
TGTGCCAGCAGCTTGGCAGGGGGCTCTGGAAACACCATATATTTT
>TRBJ1-6|.|TRBV18
CASSPTGDAYNSPLHF
TGTGCCAGCTCACCAACCGGGGACGCCTATAATTCACCCCTCCACTTT
>TRBJ2-2|.|TRBV11-3
CASSLDRWSSAPGELFF
TGTGCCAGCAGCTTAGATCGATGGTCTAGCGCCCCCGGGGAGCTGTTTTTT
>TRBJ1-1|TRBD1|TRBV2
CASSALAGGYEAFF
TGTGCCAGCAGTGCCCTGGCAGGGGGGTATGAAGCTTTCTTT
>TRBJ1-2|.|TRBV2
CASSEAAQGAYGYTF
TGTGCCAGCAGTGAAGCGGCTCAGGGCGCCTATGGCTACACCTTC
>TRBJ2-1|TRBD1|TRBV6-2/TRBV6-3
CASSSGQGHNEQFF
TGTGCCAGCAGTTCTGGACAGGGACACAATGAGCAGTTCTTC
>TRBJ1-4|.|TRBV10-2
CASSDWAGNEKLFF
TGCGCCAGCAGTGACTGGGCAGGGAACGAAAAACTGTTTTTT
>TRBJ1-1|TRBD1|TRBV28
CASSTRGQFTFEAFF
TGTGCCAGCAGTACTCGGGGACAGTTTACCTTTGAAGCTTTCTTT